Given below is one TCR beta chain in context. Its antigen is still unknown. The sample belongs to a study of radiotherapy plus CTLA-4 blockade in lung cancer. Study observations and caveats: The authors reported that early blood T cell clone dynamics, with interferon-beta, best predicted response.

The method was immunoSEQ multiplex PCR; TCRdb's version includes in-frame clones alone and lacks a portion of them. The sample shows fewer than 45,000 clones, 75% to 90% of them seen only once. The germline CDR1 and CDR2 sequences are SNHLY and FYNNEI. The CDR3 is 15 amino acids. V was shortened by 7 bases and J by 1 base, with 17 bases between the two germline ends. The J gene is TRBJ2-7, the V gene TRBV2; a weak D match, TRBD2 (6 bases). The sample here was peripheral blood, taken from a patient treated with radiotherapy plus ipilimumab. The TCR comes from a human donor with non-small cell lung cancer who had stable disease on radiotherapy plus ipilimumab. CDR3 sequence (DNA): TGTGCCAGCAAGAGGGAGCGGGTGCTTTCCTACGAGCAGTACTTC. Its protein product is CASKRERVLSYEQYF.